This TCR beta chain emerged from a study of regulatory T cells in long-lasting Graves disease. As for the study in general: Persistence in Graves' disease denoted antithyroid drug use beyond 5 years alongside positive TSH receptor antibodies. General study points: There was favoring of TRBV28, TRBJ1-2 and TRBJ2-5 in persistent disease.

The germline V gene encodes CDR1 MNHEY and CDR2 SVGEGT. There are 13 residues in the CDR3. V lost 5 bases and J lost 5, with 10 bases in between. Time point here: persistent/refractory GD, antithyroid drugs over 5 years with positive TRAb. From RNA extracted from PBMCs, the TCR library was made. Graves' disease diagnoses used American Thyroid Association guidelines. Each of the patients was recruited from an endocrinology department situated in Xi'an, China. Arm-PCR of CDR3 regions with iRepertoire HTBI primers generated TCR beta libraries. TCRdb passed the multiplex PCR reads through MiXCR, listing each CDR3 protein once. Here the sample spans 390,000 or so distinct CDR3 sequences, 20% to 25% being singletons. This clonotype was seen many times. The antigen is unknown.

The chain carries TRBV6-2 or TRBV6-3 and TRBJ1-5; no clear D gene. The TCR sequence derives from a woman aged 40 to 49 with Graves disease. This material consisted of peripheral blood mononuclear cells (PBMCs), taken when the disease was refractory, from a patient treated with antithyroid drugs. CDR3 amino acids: CASSERKDQPQHF. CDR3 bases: TGTGCCAGCAGTGAGAGAAAGGATCAGCCCCAGCATTTT.